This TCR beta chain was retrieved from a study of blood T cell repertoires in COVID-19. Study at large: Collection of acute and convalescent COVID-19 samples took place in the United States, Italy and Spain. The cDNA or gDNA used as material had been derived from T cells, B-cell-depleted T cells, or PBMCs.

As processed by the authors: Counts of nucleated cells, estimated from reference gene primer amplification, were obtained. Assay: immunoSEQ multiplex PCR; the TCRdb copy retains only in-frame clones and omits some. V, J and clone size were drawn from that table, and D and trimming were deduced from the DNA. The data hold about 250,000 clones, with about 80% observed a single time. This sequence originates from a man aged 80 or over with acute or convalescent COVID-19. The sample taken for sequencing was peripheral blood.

The CDR3 loop is CASSATQGLMNTEAFF. Written as DNA, the CDR3 is TGTGCCAGCAGCGCCACACAGGGCCTCATGAACACTGAAGCTTTCTTT. The rearrangement uses TRBV9 and TRBJ1-1; D is perhaps TRBD1 (6 bases). The V end was cut by 3 bases, the J end by 0 bases, with 15 bases between. CDR1 and CDR2 (germline): SGDLS, YYNGEE. The length of the CDR3 is 16 residues.